Listed here are 6 T cell receptor beta chains from one sample, sequenced in a study of blood T cell repertoires in COVID-19. This table comes from immunoSEQ multiplex PCR, and its TCRdb copy is limited to in-frame clones, with some not included. Of some 130,000 clones listed, more than 70% are singletons. Specimen: peripheral blood. All receptors come from a woman in her sixties with acute or convalescent COVID-19.

V is TRBV30 and J is TRBJ1-1; a possible D gene is TRBD1 (5 bases). The CDR3 length is 12 residues. Germline V CDR1 and CDR2: GTSNPN, SVGIG (reference sequence). CDR3 residues: CGSQGSKTEAFF. Written as DNA, the CDR3 is TGTGGTTCCCAGGGAAGTAAAACTGAAGCTTTCTTT.

The rearrangement uses TRBV3-1 (or the pseudogene TRBV3-2) and TRBJ2-3; maybe TRBD2 (5 bases). The CDR3 is 15 residues long. The V end was cut by 1 base, the J end by 2 bases, with 10 bases between. Germline loops: CDR1 LGHDT, CDR2 YNNKEL (reference sequence). Written as DNA, the CDR3 is TGTGCCAGCAGCCAAGGAGGGCGAACCACAGATACGCAGTATTTT. Translated: CASSQGGRTTDTQYF.

The rearrangement joins TRBV3-1 (or the pseudogene TRBV3-2) to TRBJ1-1; D may be TRBD1 (6 bases). The V gene's germline CDR1 is LGHDT and CDR2 YNNKEL (reference sequence). V dropped 3 bases and J dropped 10 bases, with 12 bases sitting between them. The CDR3 contains 12 residues. The CDR3 loop reads CASSQTGILAFF. CDR3 nucleotide sequence: TGTGCCAGCAGCCAGACAGGAATTTTAGCTTTCTTT.

V usage is TRBV7-9 and J usage is TRBJ1-2; no firm D call. Germline CDR1 is SEHNR and CDR2 is FQNEAQ (reference sequence). CDR3 length equals 15 residues. V was clipped by 0 bases and J by 4 bases, with 12 bases between them. CDR3 nucleotide sequence: TGTGCCAGCAGCTTAGCGGCCCCGACTGGCTATGGCTACACCTTC. Translated, it gives CASSLAAPTGYGYTF.

The J gene is TRBJ1-4, the V gene TRBV5-4; 7 bases map to TRBD1. V shed 4 bases and J 2 bases; nucleotides not matched to a gene: 5. CDR3 length: 15 amino acids. Germline V lookup: CDR1 SGHNT, CDR2 YYREEE (reference sequence). The CDR3 DNA reads TGTGCCAGCAGCAGGGGGACAGATACTAATGAAAAACTGTTTTTT. Translation: CASSRGTDTNEKLFF.

This clone was counted only a few times. This chain connects TRBV19 to TRBJ1-3, with a possible D match to TRBD1 (5 bases). The CDR3 runs to 15 residues. Germline V gene lookup returns CDR1 LNHDA and CDR2 SQIVND (reference sequence). The ends were cut back, 5 bases at V and 1 base at J, with 12 bases in the middle. The CDR3 nucleotides are TGTGCCAGTAGTCTACAGGCGAAATCTGGAAACACCATATATTTT. Encoded protein: CASSLQAKSGNTIYF. The variable domain in full, with the rest retrieved from reference TRBV19 and TRBJ1-3, is DGGITQSPKYLFRKEGQNVTLSCEQNLNHDAMYWYRQDPGQGLRLIYYSQIVNDFQKGDIAEGYSVSREKKESFPLTVTSAQKNPTAFYLCASSLQAKSGNTIYFGEGSWLTVV.